This T cell receptor (beta chain) was sequenced in a study of identical twins (dated by TCRdb to 2016 to 2017). Background on the whole study: TCR alpha and beta repertoires from monozygotic twins, unrelated adults of various ages and cord blood were deep-sequenced to test whether fetal clonotypes persist. To rule out contamination, replicate twin experiments were performed at different times with different library preparation protocols. On the study overall, not on this receptor specifically: Invariant T cells such as MAIT and iNKT could partly confound zero-insertion analyses, though diverse VJ usage argued against this for most clonotypes. Excess twin sharing in beta out-of-frame sequences was weaker because fewer shared sequences lowered the signal-to-noise ratio. Abundant cord blood beta clonotypes had fewer insertions, young adult naive repertoires showed a similar but weaker trend, and memory repertoires showed no such trend. In monozygotic twins, recombination models systematically underestimated out-of-frame TCR alpha sharing, but the models matched the sharing seen between unrelated individuals. Because the same donors could not be followed over many years, conclusions were based on cross-sectional statistical analysis. Compared with coincidental sharing between unrelated individuals, out-of-frame TCR alpha sequences shared between twins had an excess of sequences with low generation probability.

The CDR3 goes from the cysteine to the phenylalanine over 11 residues. Only the CDR3 DNA stays, 33 bases, in frame from base 1. According to the germline V gene, CDR1 reads ENHRY and CDR2 reads SYGVKD. The germline ends are 0 bases apart after V is trimmed by 2 bases and J by 4 bases. Every donor was a healthy Caucasian. Three pairs of female monozygotic twins, all aged roughly 18 to 29 years, made up the twin cohort. Positive isolation kits from Invitrogen were used to isolate the CD4+ and CD8+ T cell populations. The method behind the library was 5' RACE. The sequencer listed for this sample is Illumina HiSeq 2000. Template switching introduced a universal primer binding site; the final cDNA contained a unique molecular identifier, enabling accurate counting of TCR cDNA molecules. Specific primers in the conserved constant-segment region were used to synthesize first-strand cDNA for the TCR alpha and beta chains. To control for contamination, every cDNA library carried two barcodes: a SMART-Mk sample barcode plus Illumina barcodes. TruSeq adapter sequences and Illumina sample barcodes were added in two successive PCR steps. TCR alpha and beta cDNA libraries were sequenced on the Illumina HiSeq platform with custom primers. In the paper's pipeline: MiGEC was used to process raw reads and extract unique molecular identifiers, and MiXCR was used to find CDR3 positions. For each individual, recombination models were inferred using an EM algorithm with the repgenHMM and IGoR tools. Shared clonotype analysis was performed with the tcR package in R, normalizing sharing by the product of cloneset sizes. Out-of-frame nonproductive sequences were analyzed to study raw recombination free of thymic and clonal selection effects. TCRdb reprocessed the public reads (quality trimming at Q25 with fastp, clone calling with MiXCR) and kept in-frame beta chains. Every CDR3 protein is listed once, alongside the most common genes and DNA of its rows. TCRdb, rather than the study authors, made the V and J calls. This sample gives about 530,000 distinct CDR3 sequences in total; 20% to 25% of them show up just once. The biggest ten clones account for about 0.48% of the sample.

This clonotype was detected a few times. The antigen this receptor binds is unknown. Base qualities are not at hand, and no much larger clone is one base apart. The sample also formed part of further work on yellow fever vaccine responses in identical twins. The second study reports: The authors reported that the T cell response to vaccination in identical twins appeared partly convergent and partly personalized. In the study, vaccine-responding T cell clones were precisely tracked in identical twins.

Recombination joined TRBV10-3 with TRBJ1-3; the D gene remains uncertain. The receptor was derived from a woman aged 18-29 years in good health. Material: CD4+ T cells sorted from blood. The CDR3 reads as follows: CAISEGNTIYF. The DNA reads TGTGCCATCAGTGAGGGAAACACCATATATTTT.